The rows below give T cell receptor beta chains drawn from one sample of a study of blood T cell repertoires in COVID-19. Clones were sequenced by immunoSEQ multiplex PCR, and TCRdb holds only the in-frame ones, with some missing. The sample lists fewer than 20,000 clones; roughly nine tenths were seen once. What was sequenced was peripheral blood. These receptors originate from a human donor in a cohort sampled during active COVID-19. Both conserved end residues are part of each CDR3. The order of the fields is V gene, clone size, D gene, J gene, CDR3 DNA, CDR3 protein. The D gene is left open where the match is weak. Where a row states a size, it is once, few, many or the class of an expanded clone; other rows omit it.

v_call: TRBV2
clone_size: .
d_call: .
j_call: TRBJ1-6
cdr3_nt: TGTGCCAGCAGTGAGACACCCGTACTCTATAATTCACCCCTCCACTTT
cdr3_aa: CASSETPVLYNSPLHF

v_call: TRBV3-1/TRBV3-2
clone_size: .
d_call: TRBD1
j_call: TRBJ1-1
cdr3_nt: TGTGCCAGCAGCTACCGATTTCACAGGGGGCGAAGGACTGAAGCTTTCTTT
cdr3_aa: CASSYRFHRGRRTEAFF

v_call: TRBV18
clone_size: .
d_call: .
j_call: TRBJ1-4
cdr3_nt: TGTGCCAGCTCACCCCCCTCAGGCGTCGAAAAACTGTTTTTT
cdr3_aa: CASSPPSGVEKLFF

v_call: TRBV11-2
clone_size: once
d_call: TRBD2
j_call: TRBJ2-1
cdr3_nt: TGTGCCAGCAGCCCTCTAGCGGGAGGGTACAATGAGCAGTTCTTC
cdr3_aa: CASSPLAGGYNEQFF

v_call: TRBV25-1
clone_size: .
d_call: .
j_call: TRBJ1-4
cdr3_nt: TGTGCCAGCAGTGCCCCAGGCTTCTCAACTAATGAAAAACTGTTTTTT
cdr3_aa: CASSAPGFSTNEKLFF

v_call: TRBV5-5
clone_size: .
d_call: TRBD2
j_call: TRBJ2-3
cdr3_nt: TGTGCCAGCAGCTTGGTTGCGGGAGGTAGCACAGATACGCAGTATTTT
cdr3_aa: CASSLVAGGSTDTQYF

v_call: TRBV2
clone_size: .
d_call: TRBD1
j_call: TRBJ1-2
cdr3_nt: TGTGCCACCCAGGGGGCTTATGGCTACACCTTC
cdr3_aa: CATQGAYGYTF

v_call: TRBV4-1
clone_size: .
d_call: .
j_call: TRBJ1-2
cdr3_nt: TGCGCCAGCAGCGAGGGCATACCCACTACTGGCTACACCTTC
cdr3_aa: CASSEGIPTTGYTF

v_call: TRBV7-3
clone_size: once
d_call: TRBD2
j_call: TRBJ2-3
cdr3_nt: TGTGCCAGCAGCTTAGCGGGAGGCGTCGGAGATACGCAGTATTTT
cdr3_aa: CASSLAGGVGDTQYF

v_call: TRBV19
clone_size: .
d_call: .
j_call: TRBJ1-5
cdr3_nt: TGTGCCAGTAGTATGATGGGGACTGGCCACCGCAATCAGCCCCAGCATTTT
cdr3_aa: CASSMMGTGHRNQPQHF

v_call: TRBV4-3
clone_size: .
d_call: .
j_call: TRBJ2-2
cdr3_nt: TGCGCCAGCAGCCAAGATCAGGGGTGGAACACCGGGGAGCTGTTTTTT
cdr3_aa: CASSQDQGWNTGELFF

v_call: TRBV7-6
clone_size: .
d_call: TRBD2
j_call: TRBJ2-5
cdr3_nt: TGTGCCAGCAGCGGAGCGGGAAGAGAGACCCAGTACTTC
cdr3_aa: CASSGAGRETQYF